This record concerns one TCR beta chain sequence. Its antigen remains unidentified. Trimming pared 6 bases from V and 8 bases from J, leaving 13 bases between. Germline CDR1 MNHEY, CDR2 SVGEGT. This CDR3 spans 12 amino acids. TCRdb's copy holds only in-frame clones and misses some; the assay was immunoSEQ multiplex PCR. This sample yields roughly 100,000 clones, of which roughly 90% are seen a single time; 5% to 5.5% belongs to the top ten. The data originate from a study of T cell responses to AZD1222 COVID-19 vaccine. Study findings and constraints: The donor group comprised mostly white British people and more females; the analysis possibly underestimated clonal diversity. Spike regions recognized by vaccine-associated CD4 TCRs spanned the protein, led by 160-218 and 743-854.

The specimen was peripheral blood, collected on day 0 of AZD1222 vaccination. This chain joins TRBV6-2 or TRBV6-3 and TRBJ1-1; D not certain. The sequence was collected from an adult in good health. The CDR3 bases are TGTGCCAGCAGCTTCCATTCCCCCGAAGCTTTCTTT. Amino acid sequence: CASSFHSPEAFF.